This TCR beta chain appears in the sequencing data of a study of OX40 agonist ivuxolimab in advanced cancers. Study conclusions and caveats: Expanded clones belonging to CD8+ T cells outnumbered, on average, those of CD4+.

The CDR3 extends over 14 amino acids. V lost 6 bases and J 4 bases, leaving 15 bases between the germline ends. CDR1 MNHEY and CDR2 SMNVEV come from the germline V gene (reference sequence). Data came from immunoSEQ multiplex PCR; TCRdb stores just in-frame clones and leaves some out. The sample lists over 8,000 clones; over 60% were seen once. With regard to this clone: The antigen is not known.

The V and J genes are TRBV27 and TRBJ1-1; D uncertain. Specimen: CD4+ or CD8+ T cells sorted from blood, collected in a trial of the OX40 agonist ivuxolimab. The TCR sequence derives from an adult with an advanced solid tumor such as melanoma, head and neck, liver or kidney cancer. This chain's CDR3 is CASREGKTVTEAFF. The CDR3 DNA sequence: TGTGCCAGCAGAGAAGGGAAAACCGTCACTGAAGCTTTCTTT.